The source of this T cell receptor (beta chain) is a study of neoadjuvant nivolumab and ipilimumab in lung cancer. The study, taken as a whole, reports: A small number of samples were TCR sequenced.

TCRdb's table, derived via immunoSEQ multiplex PCR, lists solely in-frame clones and lacks some. The data contain about 27,000 clones, about 70% of them seen just once; the ten biggest clones take up roughly 18%. Concerning this clone: What it binds is unknown.

The germline V gene has CDR1 MNHNS and CDR2 SASEGT. J lost 4 bases, V lost 9 bases, and 14 bases had no gene match. This CDR3 has 15 amino acids. Sequencing was performed on tumor tissue, taken after neoadjuvant nivolumab, alone or with ipilimumab, at or shortly before surgery. V is TRBV6-1 and J is TRBJ1-2; 7 bases line up with TRBD1. The source is an adult with non-small cell lung cancer. CDR3 in amino acids: CASSEGAIITYGYTF. The CDR3 bases are TGTGCCAGTAGCGAGGGGGCGATCATAACCTATGGCTACACCTTC.